One and the same sample provided the 22 T cell receptor beta chains below, sequenced in a study of OX40 agonist ivuxolimab in advanced cancers. This table comes from immunoSEQ multiplex PCR, and its TCRdb copy is limited to in-frame clones, with some not included. This table holds about 14,000 clones, just under 80% found once. This material consisted of CD4+ or CD8+ T cells sorted from blood, taken in a trial of the OX40 agonist ivuxolimab. All receptors come from an adult with an advanced solid tumor such as melanoma, head and neck, liver or kidney cancer.

This chain joins TRBV7-8 and TRBJ2-7; 9 bases line up with TRBD2. The CDR3 length is 16 residues. The V gene end was trimmed by 0 bases and the J gene end by 4 bases; junction bases not matched to a gene: 7. CDR1 and CDR2 from the germline V gene are SGHVS and FQNEAQ. CDR3 region: CASSLAWSSGSYEQYF. CDR3 nucleotide sequence: TGTGCCAGCAGCTTAGCGTGGAGTAGCGGGAGTTACGAGCAGTACTTC. Together with reference TRBV7-8 and TRBJ2-7, the CDR3 gives the full variable domain: GAGVSQSPRYKVAKRGQDVALRCDPISGHVSLFWYQQALGQGPEFLTYFQNEAQLDKSGLPSDRFFAERPEGSVSTLKIQRTQQEDSAVYLCASSLAWSSGSYEQYFGPGTRLTVT.

The chain carries TRBV7-2 and TRBJ2-5; 7 bases match TRBD2. Per the germline V gene, CDR1 is SGHTA and CDR2 is FQGNSA. The V gene end was trimmed by 5 bases and the J gene end by 5 bases; junction bases not matched to a gene: 5. This CDR3 region has 13 residues. The CDR3 DNA reads as TGTGCCAGCAGCCTGTGGGGGGGGGAGACCCAGTACTTC. Its translation: CASSLWGGETQYF.

V usage is TRBV14 and J usage is TRBJ2-1; 7 bases are a match to TRBD2. This CDR3 is 12 amino acids long. Germline values: CDR1 SGHDN, CDR2 FVKESK. The V and J ends lost 4 bases and 6 bases, in that order; junction bases with no gene match: 0. The CDR3 DNA follows: TGTGCCAGCAGCCGGACTAGCAATGAGCAGTTCTTC. It translates to CASSRTSNEQFF.

The chain links TRBV10-3 to TRBJ2-1, with 10 positions matching TRBD2. The germline CDR1 and CDR2 sequences are ENHRY and SYGVKD. Trimming took 2 bases from V and 2 from J; bases not matched to a gene: 0. There are 15 residues in the CDR3. CDR3: CAISETSGTYNEQFF. For the CDR3, the DNA is TGTGCCATCAGTGAGACTAGCGGGACCTACAATGAGCAGTTCTTC.

CDR3 in DNA: TGTGCCAGCAGCCTAGAAGGGGGCTGGAATCAGCCCCAGCATTTT. It codes for CASSLEGGWNQPQHF. This chain uses TRBV7-6 with TRBJ1-5; TRBD1 agrees at 7 bases. V lost 5 bases and J lost 4; bases outside the gene matches: 8. CDR1 and CDR2 (germline): SGHVS, FNYEAQ. This CDR3 contains 15 residues.

The chain has TRBV10-2 and TRBJ2-7, with a possible D match to TRBD1 (6 bases). The CDR3 runs to 13 residues. The germline V and J ends were trimmed by 3 bases and 3 bases, with 9 bases remaining between them. The germline V gene has CDR1 WSHSY and CDR2 SAAADI. The CDR3 spells CASSDSRGYEQYF. In nucleotides, the CDR3 is TGCGCCAGCAGTGACTCCAGGGGCTACGAGCAGTACTTC.

The V and J genes are TRBV7-9 and TRBJ2-7, with a weak D call TRBD1 (6 bases). The CDR3 covers 12 residues. Trimming removed 7 bases at V and 4 bases at J, with 11 bases between. Germline V gives CDR1 SEHNR, CDR2 FQNEAQ (reference sequence). CDR3 sequence: CASTQGTYEQYF. DNA of the CDR3: TGTGCCAGCACACAGGGAACGTACGAGCAGTACTTC.

The CDR3 protein is CASSEGAERPQHF. The CDR3 DNA follows: TGTGCCAGCAGTGAAGGGGCGGAGAGGCCCCAGCATTTT. V usage is TRBV6-1 and J usage is TRBJ1-5; no reliable D call. V was shortened by 1 base and J by 9 bases, with 10 bases between the two germline ends. Germline CDR1 and CDR2: MNHNS and SASEGT. This CDR3 is 13 amino acids long.

This chain connects TRBV28 to TRBJ1-5; D gene uncertain. Germline CDR1 MDHEN, CDR2 SYDVKM. Trimming cost V 3 bases and J 4 bases, with 16 bases left between them. CDR3 length: 16 residues. The DNA for the CDR3 is TGTGCCAGCAGTTTCCCTATTTGGCGGAATAATCAGCCCCAGCATTTT. This encodes CASSFPIWRNNQPQHF.

Judged by abundance, this clone is medium-sized (0.01 to 0.1%). The rearrangement uses TRBV7-2 and TRBJ2-5; no firm D call. V lost 1 base and J lost 7, with 19 bases in between. CDR1 SGHTA and CDR2 FQGNSA come from the germline V gene. CDR3 length: 16 amino acids. CDR3 loop: CASSLDRSSERGTQYF. The CDR3 nucleotides read TGTGCCAGCAGCTTAGATAGGTCCTCGGAGAGAGGGACCCAGTACTTC. Looking up the rest from reference TRBV7-2 and TRBJ2-5 gives the full variable domain: GAGVSQSPSNKVTEKGKDVELRCDPISGHTALYWYRQSLGQGLEFLIYFQGNSAPDKSGLPSDRFSAERTGGSVSTLTIQRTQQEDSAVYLCASSLDRSSERGTQYFGPGTRLLVL.

The chain recombines TRBV4-1 with TRBJ2-1; 7 bases agree with TRBD2. Germline CDR1 reads MGHRA; CDR2 reads YSYEKL. Unmatched junction bases numbered 5, after V lost 1 base and J lost 5 bases. The CDR3 is made up of 15 amino acids. CDR3 in amino acids: CASSQGGGSNNEQFF. The CDR3 DNA reads TGCGCCAGCAGCCAAGGGGGGGGGAGTAACAATGAGCAGTTCTTC.

This clone was seen more than once but under ten times. The chain couples TRBV4-1 to TRBJ1-1, with TRBD1 as a possible D gene (5 bases). CDR3 length equals 13 residues. The germline V gene encodes CDR1 MGHRA and CDR2 YSYEKL. The V end lost 1 base, the J end lost 7 bases, and 10 bases lay between the germline ends. CDR3 protein: CASSQGGGSEAFF. The CDR3 bases are TGCGCCAGCAGCCAAGGCGGGGGGAGTGAAGCTTTCTTT.

The rearrangement links TRBV18 to TRBJ1-1; TRBD1 matches 7 bases. The CDR3 consists of 15 residues. After removal of 6 bases from V and 5 bases from J, the junction contained 12 bases not matched to a gene. Germline loops: CDR1 KGHSH, CDR2 LQKENI. Here the CDR3 DNA reads TGTGCCAGCTCGCAGCATCTCGAGACAGGGACTGAAGCTTTCTTT. Its translation: CASSQHLETGTEAFF.

CDR3 coding DNA: TGCGCCAGCAGCCAAGAACGGTACGGGGAACACGAGCAGTACTTC. This sequence encodes CASSQERYGEHEQYF. The chain has TRBV4-1 and TRBJ2-7; tentatively, D is TRBD2 (5 bases). Germline V gives CDR1 MGHRA, CDR2 YSYEKL. This CDR3 contains 15 residues. V dropped 0 bases and J dropped 5 bases, with 14 bases sitting between them.

By its share, this clone is medium-sized (0.01 to 0.1%). The genes are TRBV9 and TRBJ2-1, with no clear D. The CDR3 consists of 13 residues. Trimming removed 0 bases from V and 5 bases from J, with 6 bases in between. The germline CDR1 and CDR2 sequences are SGDLS and YYNGEE. The CDR3 bases are TGTGCCAGCAGCGTAGCAGACGACAATGAGCAGTTCTTC. It encodes CASSVADDNEQFF.

V gene TRBV30 combines with J gene TRBJ2-5; D perhaps matches TRBD2 (5 bases). Germline CDR1 is GTSNPN and CDR2 is SVGIG (reference sequence). V gave up 3 bases and J gave up 0 bases, with 5 bases separating them. The CDR3 has 12 residues. The CDR3 reads CAWRGDQETQYF. The DNA of the CDR3 is TGTGCCTGGAGGGGAGACCAAGAGACCCAGTACTTC.

The J gene is TRBJ2-5, the V gene TRBV2; unclear D gene. CDR3 size: 15 residues. V lost 4 bases and J 4 bases, leaving 16 bases between the germline ends. Germline V CDR1 and CDR2: SNHLY, FYNNEI. Here the CDR3 DNA reads TGTGCCAGCAGTGTAGGTAGGGTGCAGAGAGAGACCCAGTACTTC. It translates to CASSVGRVQRETQYF.

CDR3 sequence (DNA): TGTGCCAGCAGTTTGATTGTCTCTGGGGCCAACGTCCTGACTTTC. This encodes CASSLIVSGANVLTF. The V gene is TRBV28, the J gene TRBJ2-6; D gene ambiguous. Per the germline V gene, CDR1 is MDHEN and CDR2 is SYDVKM. Trimming pared 3 bases from V and 0 bases from J, leaving 6 bases between. CDR3 length equals 15 residues.

The V call is TRBV7-9, the J call TRBJ2-7, with D perhaps TRBD2 (6 bases). This CDR3 contains 13 residues. Germline-derived CDR1 and CDR2 are SEHNR and FQNEAQ (reference sequence). The V gene lost 3 bases and the J gene lost 5 bases, with 11 bases spanning the gap. The CDR3 protein is CASSLRGGDEQYF. CDR3 sequence (DNA): TGTGCCAGCAGCTTGAGGGGCGGGGACGAGCAGTACTTC.

This chain uses TRBV7-9 with TRBJ2-5; D not certain. Germline loops: CDR1 SEHNR, CDR2 FQNEAQ (reference sequence). The CDR3 spans 14 residues. V was clipped by 5 bases and J by 2 bases, with 12 bases between them. Here the CDR3 DNA reads TGTGCCAGCAGCCATAGAACCGAACAAGAGACCCAGTACTTC. It encodes CASSHRTEQETQYF.

The V call is TRBV9, the J call TRBJ2-6; tentative D call: TRBD2 (5 bases). Trimming took 0 bases from V and 3 from J, leaving 13 bases between them. The CDR3 has 17 amino acids. Germline CDR1 SGDLS, CDR2 YYNGEE. CDR3 in amino acids: CASSVATRSNGANVLTF. The DNA for the CDR3 is TGTGCCAGCAGCGTAGCTACTAGGAGCAATGGGGCCAACGTCCTGACTTTC.

This rearrangement joins TRBV18 to TRBJ2-6; D uncertain. Trimming pared 0 bases from V and 0 bases from J, leaving 9 bases between. Per the germline V gene, CDR1 is KGHSH and CDR2 is LQKENI. This CDR3 has 17 amino acids. CDR3 protein: CASSPPGPYSGANVLTF. CDR3 DNA: TGTGCCAGCTCACCACCCGGGCCTTACTCTGGGGCCAACGTCCTGACTTTC.